This entry lists 21 T cell receptor beta chains sequenced from one sample in a study of blood T cell repertoires in COVID-19. Profiled with immunoSEQ multiplex PCR; TCRdb holds only in-frame clones, not every one. The repertoire holds 110,000 to 150,000 clones, with roughly 88% as singletons. Material for sequencing was PBMCs or T cells enriched from blood (not recorded which). Source of these receptors: a man between 45 and 60 years old who had recovered from COVID-19.

The genes are TRBV11-3 and TRBJ2-2; 8 bases map to TRBD2. Germline CDR1 and CDR2: SGHNT and YENEEA. With V trimmed by 7 bases and J by 5 bases, 6 bases remained unmatched. The CDR3 is 14 amino acids. The CDR3 spells CASTVGGDTGELFF. The CDR3 DNA reads as TGTGCCAGCACCGTCGGGGGGGATACCGGGGAGCTGTTTTTT.

The chain is built from TRBV12-3 or TRBV12-4 and TRBJ2-7, with 7 bases matching TRBD1. After removal of 5 bases from V and 3 bases from J, the junction contained 4 bases not matched to a gene. The CDR3 spans 13 residues. The CDR3: CASSLGTVYEQYF. Written as DNA, the CDR3 is TGTGCCAGCAGTCTCGGGACAGTCTACGAGCAGTACTTC.

A remark on this clone: The junction does not match germline at one end; this may be a read error. The genes are TRBV5-1 and TRBJ1-1; TRBD1 agrees at 12 bases. This CDR3 region has 12 residues. Germline V gene lookup returns CDR1 SGHRS and CDR2 YFSETQ. DNA for the CDR3: TGCGCCAGCAGGTTGGGACAGGGGGCCGCTTTCTTT. It is translated as CASRLGQGAAFF.

J is TRBJ2-7 and V is TRBV11-2; D uncertain. There are 13 residues in the CDR3. Trimming cost V 4 bases and J 2 bases, with 9 bases left between them. Germline lookup yields CDR1 SGHAT and CDR2 FQNNGV. The CDR3 region has the DNA TGTGCCAGCAGCTGGGCAGGAACCTACGAGCAGTACTTC. Protein sequence: CASSWAGTYEQYF.

Notes on this clone: The sample holds other DNA sequences that translate to the same CDR3. The V and J genes are TRBV6-5 and TRBJ1-1; D perhaps matches TRBD1 (6 bases). Per germline, CDR1 MNHEY and CDR2 SVGAGI. The CDR3 is 15 amino acids. V shed 2 bases and J shed 1 base, with 11 bases lying between them. The CDR3: CASSYGGGGNTEAFF. The CDR3 region has the DNA TGTGCCAGCAGTTACGGTGGGGGCGGGAACACTGAAGCTTTCTTT.

The chain joins TRBV5-4 to TRBJ2-5, with D tentatively TRBD2 (6 bases). V was clipped by 5 bases and J by 0 bases, with 11 bases between them. Germline V gene sequence: CDR1 SGHNT, CDR2 YYREEE (reference sequence). The CDR3 is 14 residues long. CDR3 sequence: CASSNRDYQETQYF. The DNA for the CDR3 is TGTGCCAGCAGTAACCGGGACTACCAAGAGACCCAGTACTTC.

This chain links TRBV9 with TRBJ1-1; D gene ambiguous. The germline gives CDR1 SGDLS, CDR2 YYNGEE. V lost 0 bases to trimming and J lost 5 bases, with 17 bases between them. The CDR3 is 16 residues long. The CDR3 loop reads CASSVVGGSRGTEAFF. Written as DNA, the CDR3 is TGTGCCAGCAGCGTAGTAGGCGGCAGCCGAGGGACTGAAGCTTTCTTT.

This clone came up once. This rearrangement joins TRBV30 to TRBJ1-1; unclear D gene. The CDR3 has 12 residues. Germline lookup yields CDR1 GTSNPN and CDR2 SVGIG (reference sequence). Trimming shortened V by 4 bases and J by 3 bases, and 9 bases separated the two germline ends. The CDR3 sequence: CAWTGDYTEAFF. In DNA, the CDR3 is TGTGCCTGGACAGGCGATTACACTGAAGCTTTCTTT.

This clone appeared a few times. The chain has TRBV6-5 and TRBJ2-7, with D maybe TRBD1 (5 bases). Germline CDR1 is MNHEY and CDR2 is SVGAGI. This CDR3 spans 12 amino acids. V shed 6 bases and J shed 4 bases, with 10 bases lying between them. The CDR3 DNA follows: TGTGCCAGCAGGTCCAGGGTTTACGAGCAGTACGTC. This codes for CASRSRVYEQYV.

The chain has TRBV7-9 and TRBJ1-2; D call uncertain. This CDR3 has 13 residues. The germline V and J ends were trimmed by 1 base and 5 bases, with 8 bases remaining between them. Per germline, CDR1 SEHNR and CDR2 FQNEAQ (reference sequence). The CDR3 protein is CASSLVSVYGYTF. In nucleotides, the CDR3 is TGTGCCAGCAGCTTAGTGTCAGTATATGGCTACACCTTC.

The rearrangement joins TRBV24-1 to TRBJ2-1; D is perhaps TRBD2 (5 bases). CDR3 length equals 18 residues. V was cut by 3 bases and J by 1 base, with 18 bases left in between. Germline V lookup: CDR1 KGHDR, CDR2 SFDVKD. The CDR3 bases are TGTGCCACCAGTGATGTCCGAGCAGCGGCAAATTCCTACAATGAGCAGTTCTTC. Translated, it gives CATSDVRAAANSYNEQFF.

The chain has TRBV2 and TRBJ1-5, with D possibly matching TRBD1 (5 bases). V dropped 6 bases and J dropped 4 bases, with 13 bases sitting between them. The germline V gene has CDR1 SNHLY and CDR2 FYNNEI. CDR3 size: 14 residues. CDR3 protein: CASRIGQRNQPQHF. In DNA, the CDR3 is TGTGCCAGCAGGATAGGACAAAGAAATCAGCCCCAGCATTTT.

The chain recombines TRBV21-1 with TRBJ2-5; the DNA was not compared with TRBD2, the D call given in the table. TRBV21-1 represents a pseudogene. CDR3 size: 17 residues. CDR3 protein: CASSQEPKSPRRETQYF. CDR3 bases: TGTGCCAGCAGCCAAGAGCCAAAATCCCCCCGGAGGGAGACCCAGTACTTC.

V and J are TRBV10-3 and TRBJ2-7; 7 positions agree with TRBD1. The CDR3 runs to 15 residues. The ends lost 0 bases at V and 5 bases at J; junction bases unmatched: 7. CDR1 is ENHRY, CDR2 SYGVKD, per germline. The CDR3 here is CAISESVTGAHEQYV. As DNA, the CDR3 is TGTGCCATCAGTGAGTCGGTTACAGGGGCCCACGAGCAGTACGTC.

The chain has TRBV6-1 and TRBJ1-5; TRBD1 might be the D (5 bases). The V gene's germline CDR1 is MNHNS and CDR2 SASEGT. This CDR3 comprises 16 residues. The V end lost 3 bases, the J end lost 9 bases, and 21 bases lay between the germline ends. The DNA for the CDR3 is TGTGCCAGCAGTGAGAACCCGGGGGACTATATTTTGCCCCAGCATTTT. Protein product: CASSENPGDYILPQHF.

Comments on this clone: This specimen includes other DNA sequences encoding the same CDR3. The chain carries TRBV12-3 or TRBV12-4 and TRBJ2-3, with unresolved D. The CDR3 spans 11 residues. Deletions cut 3 bases from V and 5 bases from J, with 3 bases between. For the CDR3, the DNA is TGTGCCAGCAGTTTGAGAGATACGCAGTATTTT. Translated, it gives CASSLRDTQYF.

The V call is TRBV6-2 or TRBV6-3, the J call TRBJ2-3; 8 bases line up with TRBD1. This CDR3 region has 17 residues. The germline V gene has CDR1 MNHEY and CDR2 SVGEGT. Germline trimming cut 2 bases from V and 0 bases from J; bases unmatched to any gene: 7. CDR3 coding DNA: TGTGCCAGCAGTTACCCGGGGGACAGGCCTAGCACAGATACGCAGTATTTT. Translated: CASSYPGDRPSTDTQYF.

The chain links TRBV28 to TRBJ1-4; D unresolved. This CDR3 is 14 amino acids long. Germline-derived CDR1 and CDR2 are MDHEN and SYDVKM. The V and J ends lost 8 bases and 7 bases respectively, with 17 bases between them. The CDR3 sequence is CASGVGLRGEKLFF. The CDR3 nucleotides are TGTGCCAGCGGCGTCGGTCTCCGGGGTGAAAAACTGTTTTTT.

This clone showed up just once. V gene TRBV4-3 combines with J gene TRBJ1-3, with D possibly being TRBD1 (5 bases). The CDR3 has 16 residues. CDR1 is LGHNA, CDR2 YSLEER, per germline. With 0 bases removed from V and 2 bases from J, the gap between germline ends came to 11 bases. CDR3 in DNA: TGCGCCAGCAGCCAAGATTGGGGGACTACTGGAAACACCATATATTTT. Protein: CASSQDWGTTGNTIYF.

This sequence joins TRBV6-2 or TRBV6-3 and TRBJ1-5; no definite D call. Deletions cut 3 bases from V and 0 bases from J, with 21 bases between. The CDR3 length is 19 residues. Germline V lookup: CDR1 MNHEY, CDR2 SVGEGT. The CDR3 loop reads CASSYDIAGGGFSNQPQHF. CDR3 nucleotide sequence: TGTGCCAGCAGTTATGATATCGCGGGTGGAGGTTTTAGCAATCAGCCCCAGCATTTT.

As DNA, the CDR3 is TGTGCCAGCAGTTCCCGCACGGGGGCCAAAAACATTCAGTACTTC. Protein sequence: CASSSRTGAKNIQYF. The V gene is TRBV27, the J gene TRBJ2-4; tentatively, D is TRBD2 (5 bases). Germline V lookup: CDR1 MNHEY, CDR2 SMNVEV (reference sequence). There are 15 residues in the CDR3. Deletions cut 4 bases from V and 1 base from J, with 11 bases between.